This T cell receptor (beta chain) came from a study of control samples from healthy donors and cancer patients (dated by TCRdb to about 2020). This clone is a singleton in its sample. The clone's antigen remains unknown. Base qualities were left out, and no much larger clone turns up one base away. The germline V gene provides CDR1 MDHEN and CDR2 SYDVKM. The cysteine opens and the phenylalanine closes a CDR3 of 13 amino acids. Of all the DNA, just the CDR3 is kept, 39 bases in frame from base 1. V loses 2 bases, J loses 8 bases, and the germline ends lie 12 bases apart. The library was made by the immunoSEQ multiplex PCR assay. Not all clones reach the TCRdb copy of this immuneACCESS table, which keeps in-frame sequences only. Checked studies attribute under half of the gap to unresolved V genes and leave the rest unexplained. The sample table lists 45,000 to 55,000 clones, roughly 94% of them with a count of one. The top ten hold 2.4% of the sample.

The receptor was isolated from a man between 25 and 39 years old in good health. The sequenced sample was blood. The rearrangement joined TRBV28 to TRBJ1-2; confidence is insufficient to name the D gene. The DNA sequence follows: TGTGCCAGCAGTTTAACAGAACTATACGGCTACACCTTC. Translated, this is CASSLTELYGYTF.